The next 26 T cell receptor beta chains were all read from a single sample in a study of T cell responses to AZD1222 COVID-19 vaccine. The method was immunoSEQ multiplex PCR; TCRdb's version includes in-frame clones alone and lacks a portion of them. The sample has about 140,000 clones. The sequencing sample was made of peripheral blood. These receptors all come from an adult in good health.

On this clone: This CDR3 is also generated by other DNA sequences in the sample. The chain employs TRBV7-2 and TRBJ1-5; D call uncertain. The CDR3 consists of 14 residues. Trimming removed 1 base at V and 2 bases at J, with 6 bases between. CDR1 and CDR2 from the germline V gene are SGHTA and FQGNSA. CDR3 bases: TGTGCCAGCAGCTTAGGGCCAGGCAATCAGCCCCAGCATTTT. Its translation is CASSLGPGNQPQHF.

The rearrangement links TRBV6-2 or TRBV6-3 to TRBJ2-3; 8 nucleotides line up with TRBD2. Trimming took 6 bases from V and 0 from J; bases not matched to a gene: 11. The CDR3 is 17 residues long. Per germline, CDR1 MNHEY and CDR2 SVGEGT. The CDR3 is CASSPAGGITSTDTQYF. The CDR3 nucleotides read TGTGCCAGCAGCCCCGCGGGGGGTATAACTAGCACAGATACGCAGTATTTT.

The V and J genes are TRBV9 and TRBJ2-6, with a weak D call TRBD1 (5 bases). V was clipped by 3 bases and J by 0 bases, with 13 bases between them. Germline V gives CDR1 SGDLS, CDR2 YYNGEE. The CDR3 is 17 amino acids. The CDR3 region is CASSGIRVPSGANVLTF. The CDR3 DNA reads as TGTGCCAGCAGCGGAATCAGGGTCCCCTCTGGGGCCAACGTCCTGACTTTC.

The gene calls are TRBV7-2 and TRBJ1-6; tentative D call: TRBD1 (6 bases). Trimming removed 4 bases at V and 7 bases at J, with 17 bases between. CDR1 is SGHTA, CDR2 FQGNSA, per germline. The CDR3 consists of 16 residues. The CDR3 is CASSSLGGTLNSPLHF. The CDR3 coding sequence is TGTGCCAGCAGCTCACTGGGGGGGACACTGAATTCACCCCTCCACTTT.

This chain connects TRBV19 to TRBJ2-1; 7 nucleotides align to TRBD1. Germline trimming cut 3 bases from V and 8 bases from J; bases unmatched to any gene: 10. There are 15 residues in the CDR3. Germline CDR1 is LNHDA and CDR2 is SQIVND (reference sequence). The CDR3 DNA sequence: TGTGCCAGTAGTATTCAAGGGGGCGGTATCGATGAGCAGTTCTTC. Its protein is CASSIQGGGIDEQFF.

The rearrangement links TRBV29-1 to TRBJ2-5, with 8 bases matching TRBD1. This CDR3 is built from 16 residues. The V gene end was trimmed by 6 bases and the J gene end by 5 bases; junction bases not matched to a gene: 17. CDR1 and CDR2 (germline): SQVTM, ANQGSEA. This CDR3 is CSVDGRQGTALETQYF. As DNA, the CDR3 is TGCAGCGTAGATGGGAGACAGGGGACGGCTCTTGAGACCCAGTACTTC.

The chain has TRBV28 and TRBJ1-2; D possibly corresponds to TRBD1 (6 bases). V lost 7 bases to trimming and J lost 4 bases, with 10 bases between them. Germline V gene data show CDR1 as MDHEN and CDR2 as SYDVKM. CDR3 length: 12 amino acids. The CDR3 nucleotides are TGTGCCAGCAACTTAGGGGGCTATGGCTACACCTTC. This gives the protein CASNLGGYGYTF.

The chain joins TRBV2 to TRBJ1-2, with 8 bases identical to TRBD1. The germline gives CDR1 SNHLY, CDR2 FYNNEI. The junction had 9 bases not matched to a gene; V was cut back by 6 bases and J by 6 bases. There are 14 residues in the CDR3. The CDR3 DNA reads TGTGCCAGCAGAACTTTCACAGGGGGGGATGGCTACACCTTC. Its translation is CASRTFTGGDGYTF.

The genes are TRBV19 and TRBJ1-2, with 9 nucleotides matching TRBD1. Germline assignment: CDR1 LNHDA and CDR2 SQIVND (reference sequence). V trimming: 8 bases; J trimming: 4 bases; junction bases outside the gene matches: 5. The CDR3 spans 13 residues. This CDR3 is CASQTGGSYGYTF. The CDR3 DNA sequence: TGTGCCAGTCAGACAGGGGGGAGCTATGGCTACACCTTC.

The chain links TRBV18 to TRBJ2-5; 8 bases are a match to TRBD2. The CDR3 is made up of 14 amino acids. J was trimmed by 7 bases and V by 6 bases; bases with no gene match: 10. Germline assignment: CDR1 KGHSH and CDR2 LQKENI. CDR3 nucleotides: TGTGCCAGCTCTCGACGGACGGCGGGGGGGACCCAGTACTTC. It codes for CASSRRTAGGTQYF.

The rearrangement joins TRBV27 to TRBJ1-2; tentative D call: TRBD1 (6 bases). Trimming removed 4 bases from V and 2 bases from J, with 11 bases in between. CDR1 and CDR2 (germline): MNHEY, SMNVEV (reference sequence). CDR3 length: 14 residues. DNA of the CDR3: TGTGCCAGCAGTTCCCCGGACAGAAACTATGGCTACACCTTC. It yields the protein CASSSPDRNYGYTF.

The chain couples TRBV29-1 to TRBJ2-7, with D unresolved. Germline V gene sequence: CDR1 SQVTM, CDR2 ANQGSEA. This CDR3 has 10 residues. With 4 bases removed from V and 7 bases from J, the gap between germline ends came to 8 bases. The CDR3 here is CSVVVGEQYF. CDR3 sequence (DNA): TGCAGCGTTGTCGTCGGTGAGCAGTACTTC.

The J gene is TRBJ2-5, the V gene TRBV7-9, with 9 bases matching TRBD1. The CDR3 is 14 amino acids. The germline V gene encodes CDR1 SEHNR and CDR2 FQNEAQ (reference sequence). V trimming: 5 bases; J trimming: 3 bases; junction bases outside the gene matches: 4. The CDR3 reads CASSPGQGEETQYF. The CDR3 region has the DNA TGTGCCAGCAGCCCGGGACAGGGAGAAGAGACCCAGTACTTC.

The chain is built from TRBV6-2 or TRBV6-3 and TRBJ1-2, with 10 bases lining up with TRBD1. The CDR3 covers 18 residues. Germline V gene sequence: CDR1 MNHEY, CDR2 SVGEGT. Trimming took 5 bases from V and 2 from J; bases not matched to a gene: 14. The CDR3 region is CASSADPTGTGENYGYTF. In DNA form, the CDR3 reads TGTGCCAGCAGTGCCGACCCGACGGGGACAGGGGAGAACTATGGCTACACCTTC.

V gene TRBV28 combines with J gene TRBJ1-2; 9 nucleotides align to TRBD1. The trim removed 5 bases at V and 8 bases at J, leaving 15 bases unmatched. The CDR3 has 16 amino acids. The germline V gene has CDR1 MDHEN and CDR2 SYDVKM. The CDR3 DNA is TGTGCCAGCAGTCCGTATTCCGGGACAGGGCTGCTCGGCTACACCTTC. This sequence encodes CASSPYSGTGLLGYTF.

The genes are TRBV6-5 and TRBJ1-4, with a weak D call TRBD1 (5 bases). The germline CDR1 and CDR2 sequences are MNHEY and SVGAGI. The CDR3 contains 12 residues. Trimming cost V 6 bases and J 5 bases, with 7 bases left between them. CDR3 sequence reads: CASRDMNEKLFF. The DNA of the CDR3 is TGTGCCAGCAGGGACATGAATGAAAAACTGTTTTTT.

J is TRBJ1-2 and V is TRBV29-1; TRBD1 matches at 8 bases. The V gene end was trimmed by 4 bases and the J gene end by 4 bases; junction bases not matched to a gene: 2. Germline V gives CDR1 SQVTM, CDR2 ANQGSEA. CDR3 length: 12 residues. The CDR3 sequence is CSVGTGTYGYTF. In DNA, the CDR3 is TGCAGCGTTGGGACAGGGACCTATGGCTACACCTTC.

About this clone: The sample has other DNA sequences that encode this CDR3 too. The J gene is TRBJ1-2, the V gene TRBV5-4; D gene unclear. CDR1 and CDR2 from the germline V gene are SGHNT and YYREEE (reference sequence). V dropped 3 bases and J dropped 0 bases, with 9 bases sitting between them. This CDR3 comprises 14 residues. CDR3 loop: CASSSPGTNYGYTF. CDR3 in DNA: TGTGCCAGCAGCTCCCCGGGAACTAACTATGGCTACACCTTC.

The chain couples TRBV19 to TRBJ1-5; D is possibly TRBD1 (6 bases). Germline V gene lookup returns CDR1 LNHDA and CDR2 SQIVND (reference sequence). Trimming pared 5 bases from V and 4 bases from J, leaving 15 bases between. The CDR3 runs to 15 residues. CDR3 sequence reads: CASSPLDRPNQPQHF. The CDR3 nucleotides read TGTGCCAGTAGTCCGCTGGACAGACCAAATCAGCCCCAGCATTTT.

The V and J genes are TRBV30 and TRBJ2-7, with D maybe TRBD2 (6 bases). Germline V gene data show CDR1 as GTSNPN and CDR2 as SVGIG (reference sequence). The CDR3 is 15 amino acids. V shed 4 bases and J shed 3 bases, with 19 bases lying between them. CDR3 region: CAWTPDRAGGYEQYF. The CDR3 DNA is TGTGCCTGGACCCCAGACCGGGCCGGGGGCTACGAGCAGTACTTC.

This rearrangement joins TRBV28 to TRBJ2-2; 7 bases agree with TRBD2. V was pared by 6 bases and J by 5 bases, with 9 bases of the junction left unmatched. Germline-derived CDR1 and CDR2 are MDHEN and SYDVKM. CDR3 length: 15 residues. DNA for the CDR3: TGTGCCAGCAGCCCCGGGGGGTCGAGGACCGGGGAGCTGTTTTTT. It is translated as CASSPGGSRTGELFF.

This chain links TRBV6-2 or TRBV6-3 with TRBJ2-1; a possible D gene is TRBD1 (6 bases). The germline CDR1 and CDR2 sequences are MNHEY and SVGEGT. This CDR3 has 13 residues. Trimming shortened V by 4 bases and J by 5 bases, and 9 bases separated the two germline ends. The chain's CDR3 is CASSSRQDNEQFF. CDR3 DNA sequence: TGTGCCAGCAGTTCCCGACAGGACAATGAGCAGTTCTTC.

The rearrangement links TRBV12-5 to TRBJ2-7; D gene unclear. The CDR3 sequence is 13 residues long. Trimming stripped 6 bases from V and 6 bases from J, with 15 bases between. Germline V gives CDR1 LGHNT, CDR2 FRNRAP. CDR3 nucleotide sequence: TGTGCTAGTGGACCTCAGGTGCCGCGCGAGCAGTACTTC. This translates into CASGPQVPREQYF.

V gene TRBV11-2 combines with J gene TRBJ2-5, with TRBD2 identical over 8 bases. J lost 7 bases, V lost 4 bases, and 5 bases had no gene match. The CDR3 is 13 residues long. The V gene's germline CDR1 is SGHAT and CDR2 FQNNGV. The CDR3 loop reads CASSSTSGGTQYF. The CDR3 coding sequence is TGTGCCAGCAGCTCTACTAGCGGCGGGACCCAGTACTTC.

V is TRBV4-1 and J is TRBJ1-1, with TRBD1 identical over 8 bases. Looked up from germline, CDR1 is MGHRA and CDR2 is YSYEKL. J gave up 11 bases and V 3 bases, and 14 bases lay outside the gene matches. The CDR3 spans 15 residues. The CDR3: CASSHGLITGGDAFF. The CDR3, as DNA: TGCGCCAGCAGCCATGGGTTAATCACAGGGGGTGACGCTTTCTTT.

The chain has TRBV9 and TRBJ1-2; TRBD1 agrees at 7 bases. This CDR3 contains 15 residues. J gave up 4 bases and V 4 bases, and 10 bases lay outside the gene matches. Germline CDR1 reads SGDLS; CDR2 reads YYNGEE. CDR3 region: CASSHYQGVGYGYTF. The CDR3 nucleotides read TGTGCCAGCAGCCATTACCAGGGGGTTGGCTATGGCTACACCTTC.